The rows below give T cell receptor beta chains drawn from one sample of a study of blood T cell repertoires in COVID-19. Data came from immunoSEQ multiplex PCR; TCRdb stores just in-frame clones and leaves some out. The table lists 110,000 or so clones, over 80% of them singletons, with approximately 4.4% in the top ten. The sample taken for sequencing was peripheral blood. The receptors shown here come from a woman in her forties or fifties with acute or convalescent COVID-19. The CDR3 runs from the conserved cysteine through the conserved F or W. The D gene is left open where the match is weak. For some rows the clone size is stated as once, few or many, or as a class when expanded; others skip it.

-	TRBV7-2	TRBJ2-5	TRBD2	CASSLGTSGRLETQYF	TGTGCCAGCAGCTTAGGGACTAGCGGGAGATTAGAGACCCAGTACTTC
-	TRBV19	TRBJ2-7	TRBD1	CASSSGTGPHEQYF	TGTGCCAGTAGTTCCGGGACAGGGCCCCACGAGCAGTACTTC
-	TRBV29-1	TRBJ1-2	TRBD1	CSVEIPGTGRYGYTF	TGCAGCGTTGAGATACCCGGGACAGGGCGCTATGGCTACACCTTC
-	TRBV24-1	TRBJ2-5	-	CATSDPNRAQETQYF	TGTGCCACCAGTGACCCTAACAGGGCCCAAGAGACCCAGTACTTC
-	TRBV12-3/TRBV12-4	TRBJ1-1	-	CASSLRQFEAFF	TGTGCCAGCAGTCTTAGACAGTTTGAAGCTTTCTTT
-	TRBV7-3	TRBJ1-2	-	CASSHRGGDGYTF	TGTGCCAGCAGCCACCGTGGGGGCGACGGCTACACCTTC
few	TRBV19	TRBJ2-3	-	CASSMGGSTDTQYF	TGTGCCAGTAGTATGGGCGGGAGCACAGATACGCAGTATTTT
-	TRBV5-8	TRBJ1-5	TRBD1	CASSVMATGGNQPQHF	TGTGCCAGCAGCGTCATGGCGACAGGGGGCAATCAGCCCCAGCATTTT
few	TRBV28	TRBJ1-5	TRBD1	CASSGDRFQPQHF	TGTGCCAGCAGTGGGGACAGGTTTCAGCCCCAGCATTTT
-	TRBV7-2	TRBJ2-3	TRBD2	CASSLELAGFTDTQYF	TGTGCCAGCAGCTTAGAACTAGCGGGATTCACAGATACGCAGTATTTT
once	TRBV6-2/TRBV6-3	TRBJ2-7	TRBD2	CASSSTSGRVGEQYF	TGTGCCAGCAGTTCCACTAGCGGGAGAGTGGGGGAGCAGTACTTC
-	TRBV7-3	TRBJ2-5	-	CASSGGPKETQYF	TGTGCCAGCAGCGGCGGGCCTAAAGAGACCCAGTACTTC
once	TRBV2	TRBJ2-5	TRBD2	CASSDIAGGLDGETQYF	TGTGCCAGCAGTGATATAGCGGGGGGGCTTGATGGAGAGACCCAGTACTTC
-	TRBV6-5	TRBJ1-2	-	CASSYSINADYGYTF	TGTGCCAGCAGTTACTCGATTAACGCGGACTATGGCTACACCTTC
-	TRBV7-8	TRBJ1-6	TRBD1	CASIPGTGSSPLHF	TGTGCCAGCATCCCCGGGACAGGGTCTTCACCCCTCCACTTT
-	TRBV30	TRBJ2-5	-	CAWSVLVAQETQYF	TGTGCCTGGAGTGTCTTGGTGGCACAAGAGACCCAGTACTTC
-	TRBV7-8	TRBJ1-5	-	CASRKDRSNQPQHF	TGTGCCAGCAGAAAAGACAGGAGTAATCAGCCCCAGCATTTT
-	TRBV28	TRBJ2-5	-	CASSPPGLRIGETQYF	TGTGCCAGCAGTCCCCCGGGACTCAGAATTGGAGAGACCCAGTACTTC
-	TRBV6-4	TRBJ1-2	TRBD1	CASSDSPGQAYGYTF	TGTGCCAGCAGTGACTCACCGGGACAGGCCTATGGCTACACCTTC
-	TRBV7-2	TRBJ1-1	-	CASSLELDSVAFF	TGTGCCAGCAGCTTAGAATTGGACAGTGTAGCTTTCTTT
-	TRBV2	TRBJ1-5	-	CASRERGTSNQPQHF	TGTGCCAGCAGGGAAAGGGGGACTAGCAATCAGCCCCAGCATTTT
-	TRBV27	TRBJ1-5	-	CASSLTGNQPQHF	TGTGCCAGCAGTTTGACGGGTAATCAGCCCCAGCATTTT
-	TRBV19	TRBJ1-1	-	CASRKGVEAFF	TGTGCCAGTAGGAAGGGAGTTGAAGCTTTCTTT
-	TRBV7-7	TRBJ2-5	TRBD2	CASSKLPSREVQETQYF	TGTGCTAGCAGCAAACTTCCTAGCCGGGAGGTTCAAGAGACCCAGTACTTC
-	TRBV30	TRBJ2-2	TRBD1	CAWRRFDRDTGELFF	TGTGCCTGGAGAAGATTCGACAGGGACACCGGGGAGCTGTTTTTT
-	TRBV3-1/TRBV3-2	TRBJ2-1	-	CASSTRTSEQFF	TGTGCCAGCAGCACTAGAACTAGCGAGCAGTTCTTC
-	TRBV19	TRBJ1-1	TRBD1	CASSPWTGEGPEAFF	TGTGCCAGTAGTCCTTGGACAGGCGAAGGCCCTGAAGCTTTCTTT
-	TRBV9	TRBJ2-1	TRBD2	CASTPISGGNLEQFF	TGTGCCAGCACCCCAATTAGCGGGGGGAATCTTGAGCAGTTCTTC
-	TRBV28	TRBJ1-1	-	CASSLVGGKAFF	TGTGCCAGCAGTTTAGTAGGGGGAAAAGCTTTCTTT
-	TRBV18	TRBJ2-7	TRBD1	CASSPRQGSSYEQYF	TGTGCCAGCTCGCCGAGACAGGGGTCGTCCTACGAGCAGTACTTC
-	TRBV5-4	TRBJ1-3	-	CASSTRQAFSGNTIYF	TGTGCCAGCAGCACCAGACAGGCGTTCTCTGGAAACACCATATATTTT
-	TRBV5-4	TRBJ2-5	TRBD2	CASSLGLPPETQYF	TGTGCCAGCAGCCTGGGACTACCCCCAGAGACCCAGTACTTC
once	TRBV28	TRBJ1-1	-	CATRHGGGYTEAFF	TGTGCCACCAGACACGGGGGTGGGTACACTGAAGCTTTCTTT
-	TRBV7-2	TRBJ2-5	-	CASSRGEVGTQYF	TGTGCCAGCAGCCGCGGGGAGGTAGGGACCCAGTACTTC
-	TRBV4-1	TRBJ1-2	-	CASSQSEQREYGYTF	TGCGCCAGCAGCCAATCCGAACAGAGGGAGTATGGCTACACCTTC
-	TRBV18	TRBJ1-3	-	CASSPPIGNTIYF	TGTGCCAGCTCACCACCTATTGGAAACACCATATATTTT
-	TRBV5-1	TRBJ2-5	TRBD1	CASSPQGAGETQYF	TGCGCCAGCAGTCCCCAGGGGGCTGGGGAGACCCAGTACTTC
once	TRBV19	TRBJ1-1	-	CASSIDRGPGTEAFF	TGTGCCAGTAGTATAGACAGGGGCCCAGGGACTGAAGCTTTCTTT
-	TRBV5-8	TRBJ2-7	-	CASSLAGRVQYEQYF	TGTGCCAGCAGCTTGGCTGGCAGGGTGCAATACGAGCAGTACTTC
-	TRBV2	TRBJ1-1	-	CASRGAGRATEAFF	TGTGCCAGCCGCGGGGCGGGGAGGGCCACTGAAGCTTTCTTT
-	TRBV19	TRBJ1-4	-	CASSIGIEKLFF	TGTGCCAGTAGTATCGGGATTGAAAAACTGTTTTTT
-	TRBV28	TRBJ1-1	-	CASSTFRAGADTEAFF	TGTGCCAGCAGTACATTTAGGGCAGGGGCGGACACTGAAGCTTTCTTT
-	TRBV30	TRBJ1-2	-	CAWSHPGQGIFNYGYTF	TGTGCCTGGAGTCACCCTGGGCAGGGGATCTTTAACTATGGCTACACCTTC
-	TRBV7-8	TRBJ2-1	-	CASSLSGNEQFF	TGTGCCAGCAGTTTGTCGGGGAATGAGCAGTTCTTC
-	TRBV6-5	TRBJ1-1	-	CASSLYGYTEAFF	TGTGCCAGCAGTTTATACGGGTACACTGAAGCTTTCTTT
-	TRBV2	TRBJ2-5	-	CASLRGQETQYF	TGTGCCAGCCTTCGGGGACAAGAGACCCAGTACTTC
-	TRBV9	TRBJ2-1	-	CASSAGPNNEQFF	TGTGCCAGCTCGGCGGGGCCCAACAATGAGCAGTTCTTC
-	TRBV12-3/TRBV12-4	TRBJ1-2	-	CASSSGGHVYTF	TGTGCCAGCAGCTCGGGGGGACACGTCTACACCTTC
-	TRBV6-5	TRBJ1-5	-	CASSIQGASNQPQHF	TGTGCCAGCAGTATACAGGGAGCTAGCAATCAGCCCCAGCATTTT
-	TRBV4-1	TRBJ2-7	TRBD2	CASSQDPSGIYEQYF	TGCGCCAGCAGCCAAGACCCTAGCGGAATCTACGAGCAGTACTTC
-	TRBV30	TRBJ2-2	-	CAWSVRWRDGELFF	TGTGCCTGGAGTGTAAGGTGGAGGGACGGGGAGCTGTTTTTT
-	TRBV6-5	TRBJ2-1	-	CASSYFLSDYNEQFF	TGTGCCAGCAGTTATTTTTTGTCAGACTACAATGAGCAGTTCTTC
-	TRBV7-9	TRBJ2-3	TRBD2	CASSLAGVNPADTQYF	TGTGCCAGCAGTCTAGCGGGGGTAAACCCAGCAGATACGCAGTATTTT
-	TRBV28	TRBJ1-2	-	CASSRSHSYGYTF	TGTGCCAGCAGTCGATCCCACTCTTATGGCTACACCTTC
-	TRBV10-3	TRBJ1-5	-	CAISESTGKNQPQHF	TGTGCCATCAGTGAGTCCACAGGGAAGAATCAGCCCCAGCATTTT
-	TRBV12-3/TRBV12-4	TRBJ1-1	-	CASSLLNTEAFF	TGTGCCAGCAGTTTATTAAACACTGAAGCTTTCTTT
-	TRBV11-1	TRBJ2-5	-	CASSFPGLETQYF	TGTGCCAGCAGCTTCCCGGGGTTAGAGACCCAGTACTTC
once	TRBV10-3	TRBJ2-3	-	CAIQVQDTQYF	TGTGCCATCCAGGTTCAAGATACGCAGTATTTT
-	TRBV2	TRBJ1-4	TRBD1	CASSGDSRFEKLFF	TGTGCCAGCAGTGGGGACAGTCGGTTCGAAAAACTGTTTTTT